This T cell receptor (beta chain) was profiled in a study of PD-L1 blockade in urothelial cancer. Overall study: Patients took up atezolizumab in 2014 at 1,200 mg intravenously every 3 weeks. Blood drawn 3 weeks (second dose) and 6 weeks after treatment start was analyzed. The study recovered a median of around 140,000 T cells per blood sample.

Time point here: peripheral blood 6 weeks after treatment start. The patients had locally advanced or metastatic urothelial carcinoma. Clones were sequenced by immunoSEQ multiplex PCR, and TCRdb holds only the in-frame ones, with some missing. The sample has fewer than 50,000 clones; roughly nine tenths are singletons. There are 15 residues in the CDR3. Looked up from germline, CDR1 is PRHDT and CDR2 is FYEKMQ (reference sequence). V was clipped by 2 bases and J by 0 bases, with 9 bases between them. The chain couples TRBV13 to TRBJ2-3; tentatively, D is TRBD1 (6 bases). The sequence was collected from a man between 70 and 80 years old with urothelial cancer. The sequencing used PBMCs, collected around atezolizumab (anti-PD-L1) treatment. The CDR3 nucleotides are TGTGCCAGCAGCTTATACAGGGAGAGCACAGATACGCAGTATTTT. As protein: CASSLYRESTDTQYF.